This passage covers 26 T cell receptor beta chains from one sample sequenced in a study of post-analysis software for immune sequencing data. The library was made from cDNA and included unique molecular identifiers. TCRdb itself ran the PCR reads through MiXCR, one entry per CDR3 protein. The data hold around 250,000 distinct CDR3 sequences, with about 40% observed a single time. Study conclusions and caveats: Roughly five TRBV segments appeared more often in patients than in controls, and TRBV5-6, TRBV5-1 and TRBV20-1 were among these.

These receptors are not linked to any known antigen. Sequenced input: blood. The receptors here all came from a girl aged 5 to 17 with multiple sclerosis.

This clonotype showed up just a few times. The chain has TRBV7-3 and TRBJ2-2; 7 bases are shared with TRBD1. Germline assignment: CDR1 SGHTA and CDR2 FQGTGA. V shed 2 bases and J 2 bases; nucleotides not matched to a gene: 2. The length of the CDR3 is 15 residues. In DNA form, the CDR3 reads TGTGCCAGCAGCTTAGACAGGGAAAACACCGGGGAGCTGTTTTTT. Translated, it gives CASSLDRENTGELFF.

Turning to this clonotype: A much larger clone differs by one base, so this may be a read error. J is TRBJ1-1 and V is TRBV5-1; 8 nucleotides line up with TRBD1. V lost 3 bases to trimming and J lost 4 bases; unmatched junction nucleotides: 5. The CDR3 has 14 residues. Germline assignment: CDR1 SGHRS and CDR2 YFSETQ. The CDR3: CASSSSGGSTEAFF. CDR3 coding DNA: TGCGCCAGCAGCTCATCAGGGGGCAGCACTGAAGCTTTCTTT.

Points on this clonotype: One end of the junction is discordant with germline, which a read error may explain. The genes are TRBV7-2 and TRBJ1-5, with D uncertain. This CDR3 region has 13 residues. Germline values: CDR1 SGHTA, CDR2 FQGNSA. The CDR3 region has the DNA TGTGCCAGCAGCCCCGGTGGCAATCTGCCCCAGCATTTT. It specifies CASSPGGNLPQHF.

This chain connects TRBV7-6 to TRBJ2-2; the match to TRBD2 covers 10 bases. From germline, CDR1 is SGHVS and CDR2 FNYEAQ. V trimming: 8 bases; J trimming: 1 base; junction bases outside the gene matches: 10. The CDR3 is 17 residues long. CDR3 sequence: CASGRGLAGENTGELFF. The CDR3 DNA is TGTGCCAGCGGCCGGGGGCTAGCGGGGGAGAACACCGGGGAGCTGTTTTTT. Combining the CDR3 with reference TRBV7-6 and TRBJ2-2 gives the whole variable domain GAGVSQSPRYKVTKRGQDVALRCDPISGHVSLYWYRQALGQGPEFLTYFNYEAQQDKSGLPNDRFSAERPEGSISTLTIQRTEQRDSAMYRCASGRGLAGENTGELFFGEGSRLTVL.

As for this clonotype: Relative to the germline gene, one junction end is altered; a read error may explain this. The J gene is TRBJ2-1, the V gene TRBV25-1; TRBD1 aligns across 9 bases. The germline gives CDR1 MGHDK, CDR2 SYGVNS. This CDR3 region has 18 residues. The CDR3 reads CASSVPQGQGKVYNERYF. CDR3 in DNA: TGTGCCAGCAGTGTCCCCCAGGGACAGGGTAAAGTCTACAATGAGCGGTACTTC. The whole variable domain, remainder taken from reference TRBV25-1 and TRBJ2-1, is EADIYQTPRYLVIGTGKKITLECSQTMGHDKMYWYQQDPGMELHLIHYSYGVNSTEKGDLSSESTVSRIRTEHFPLTLESARPSHTSQYLCASSVPQGQGKVYNERYFGPGTRLTVL.

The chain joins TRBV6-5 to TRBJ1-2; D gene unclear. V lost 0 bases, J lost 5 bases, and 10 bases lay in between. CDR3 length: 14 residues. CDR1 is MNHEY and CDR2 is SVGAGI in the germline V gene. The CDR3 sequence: CASSYSRAQYGYTF. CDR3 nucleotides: TGTGCCAGCAGTTACTCACGGGCTCAATATGGCTACACCTTC.

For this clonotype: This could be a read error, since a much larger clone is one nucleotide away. The CDR3, as DNA: TGTGCCAGCAGTTACCGCCGAGATCGCGACCAGTTCTTC. Its protein product is CASSYRRDRDQFF. This sequence joins TRBV6-2 or TRBV6-3 and TRBJ2-1; D ambiguous. V was pared by 2 bases and J by 13 bases, with 15 bases between. Germline V CDR1 and CDR2: MNHEY, SVGEGT. The CDR3 covers 13 residues.

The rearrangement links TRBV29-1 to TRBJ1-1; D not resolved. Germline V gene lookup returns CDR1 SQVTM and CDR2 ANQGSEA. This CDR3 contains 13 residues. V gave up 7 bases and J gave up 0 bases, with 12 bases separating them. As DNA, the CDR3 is TGCAGCGGTGTCGGGAGGATGAACACTGAAGCTTTCTTT. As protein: CSGVGRMNTEAFF.

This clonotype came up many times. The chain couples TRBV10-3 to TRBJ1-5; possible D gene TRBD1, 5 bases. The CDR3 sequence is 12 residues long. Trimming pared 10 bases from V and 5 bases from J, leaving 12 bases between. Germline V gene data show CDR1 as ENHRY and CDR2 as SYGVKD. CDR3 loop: CATGPVDQPQHF. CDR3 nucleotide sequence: TGTGCCACGGGGCCAGTGGATCAGCCCCAGCATTTT.

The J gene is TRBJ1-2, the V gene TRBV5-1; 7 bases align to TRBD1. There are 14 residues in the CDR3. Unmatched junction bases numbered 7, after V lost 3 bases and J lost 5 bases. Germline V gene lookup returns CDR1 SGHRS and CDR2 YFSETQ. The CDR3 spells CASSSIQGGYGYTF. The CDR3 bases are TGCGCCAGCAGCTCGATCCAGGGGGGATATGGCTACACCTTC.

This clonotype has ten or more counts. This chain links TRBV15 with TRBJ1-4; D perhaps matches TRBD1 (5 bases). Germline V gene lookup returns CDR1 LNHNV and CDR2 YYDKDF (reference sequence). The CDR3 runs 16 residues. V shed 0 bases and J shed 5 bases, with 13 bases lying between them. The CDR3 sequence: CATSRDIGARNEKLFF. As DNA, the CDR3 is TGTGCCACCAGCAGAGATATCGGGGCACGGAATGAAAAACTGTTTTTT. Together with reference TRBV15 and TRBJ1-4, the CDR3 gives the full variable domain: DAMVIQNPRYQVTQFGKPVTLSCSQTLNHNVMYWYQQKSSQAPKLLFHYYDKDFNNEADTPDNFQSRRPNTSFCFLDIRSPGLGDTAMYLCATSRDIGARNEKLFFGSGTQLSVL.

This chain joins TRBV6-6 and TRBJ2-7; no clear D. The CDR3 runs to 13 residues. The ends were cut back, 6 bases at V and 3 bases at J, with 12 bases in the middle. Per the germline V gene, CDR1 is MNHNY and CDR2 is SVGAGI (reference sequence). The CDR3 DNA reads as TGTGCCAGCAGGTCTGGACGGATCTACGAGCAGTACTTC. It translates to CASRSGRIYEQYF.

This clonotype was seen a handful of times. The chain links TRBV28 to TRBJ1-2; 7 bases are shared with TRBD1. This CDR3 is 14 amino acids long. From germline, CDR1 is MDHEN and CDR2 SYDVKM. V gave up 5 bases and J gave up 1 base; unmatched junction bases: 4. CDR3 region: CASSPGQVNYGYTF. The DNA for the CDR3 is TGTGCCAGCAGTCCCGGACAGGTTAACTATGGCTACACCTTC.

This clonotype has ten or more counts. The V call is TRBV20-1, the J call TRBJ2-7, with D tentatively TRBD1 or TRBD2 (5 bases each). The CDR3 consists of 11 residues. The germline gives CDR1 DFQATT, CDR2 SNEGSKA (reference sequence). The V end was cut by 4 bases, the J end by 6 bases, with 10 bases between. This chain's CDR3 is CSATGTSEQYF. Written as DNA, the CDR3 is TGCAGTGCTACCGGGACGTCCGAGCAGTACTTC.

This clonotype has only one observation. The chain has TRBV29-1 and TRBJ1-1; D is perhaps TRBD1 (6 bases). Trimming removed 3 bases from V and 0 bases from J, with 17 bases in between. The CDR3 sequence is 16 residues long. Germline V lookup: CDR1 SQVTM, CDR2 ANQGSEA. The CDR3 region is CSVELYGGQVNTEAFF. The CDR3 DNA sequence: TGCAGCGTTGAGTTGTATGGGGGGCAAGTGAACACTGAAGCTTTCTTT. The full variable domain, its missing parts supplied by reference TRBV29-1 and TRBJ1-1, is SAVISQKPSRDICQRGTSLTIQCQVDSQVTMMFWYRQQPGQSLTLIATANQGSEATYESGFVIDKFPISRPNLTFSTLTVSNMSPEDSSIYLCSVELYGGQVNTEAFFGQGTRLTVV.

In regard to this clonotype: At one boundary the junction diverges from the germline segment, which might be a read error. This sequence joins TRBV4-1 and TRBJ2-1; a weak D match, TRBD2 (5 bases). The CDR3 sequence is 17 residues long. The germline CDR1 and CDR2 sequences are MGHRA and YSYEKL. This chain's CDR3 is CASSHGGLPSSYNERFF. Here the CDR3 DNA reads TGCGCCAGCAGTCACGGAGGACTTCCGAGCTCCTACAATGAGCGGTTCTTC.

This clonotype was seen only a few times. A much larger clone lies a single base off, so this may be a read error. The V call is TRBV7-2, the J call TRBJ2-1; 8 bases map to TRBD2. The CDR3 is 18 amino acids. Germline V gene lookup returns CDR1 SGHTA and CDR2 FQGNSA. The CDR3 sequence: CASSLEASGHSSCNEQFF. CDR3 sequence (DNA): TGTGCCAGCAGCTTAGAGGCTAGCGGGCATAGCTCCTGCAATGAGCAGTTCTTC.

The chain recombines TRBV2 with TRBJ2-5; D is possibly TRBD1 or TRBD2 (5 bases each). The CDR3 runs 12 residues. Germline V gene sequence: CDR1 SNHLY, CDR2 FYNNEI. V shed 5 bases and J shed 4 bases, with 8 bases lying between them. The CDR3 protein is CASSRDGETQYF. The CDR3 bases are TGTGCCAGCAGTCGGGACGGAGAGACCCAGTACTTC.

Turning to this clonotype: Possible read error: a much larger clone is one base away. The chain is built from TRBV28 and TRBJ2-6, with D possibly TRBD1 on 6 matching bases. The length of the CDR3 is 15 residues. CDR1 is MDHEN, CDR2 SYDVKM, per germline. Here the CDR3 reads CASRGADSGANVRTF. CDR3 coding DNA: TGTGCCAGCAGGGGGGCGGACTCTGGGGCCAACGTCCGGACTTTC. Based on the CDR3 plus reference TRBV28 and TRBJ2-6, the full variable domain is DVKVTQSSRYLVKRTGEKVFLECVQDMDHENMFWYRQDPGLGLRLIYFSYDVKMKEKGDIPEGYSVSREKKERFSLILESASTNQTSMYLCASRGADSGANVRTFGAGSRLTVL.

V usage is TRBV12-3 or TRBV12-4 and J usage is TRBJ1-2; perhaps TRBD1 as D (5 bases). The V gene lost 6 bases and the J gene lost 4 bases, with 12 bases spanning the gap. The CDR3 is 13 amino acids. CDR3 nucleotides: TGTGCCAGCAGACTAACCGGGGGCTATGGCTACACCTTC. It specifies CASRLTGGYGYTF.

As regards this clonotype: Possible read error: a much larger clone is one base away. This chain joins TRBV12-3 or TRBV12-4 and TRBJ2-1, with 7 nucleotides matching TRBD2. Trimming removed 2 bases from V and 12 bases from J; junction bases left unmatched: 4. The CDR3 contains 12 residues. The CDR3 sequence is CASSLSLAVQFF. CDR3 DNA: TGTGCCAGCAGTTTATCGCTAGCGGTGCAGTTCTTC.

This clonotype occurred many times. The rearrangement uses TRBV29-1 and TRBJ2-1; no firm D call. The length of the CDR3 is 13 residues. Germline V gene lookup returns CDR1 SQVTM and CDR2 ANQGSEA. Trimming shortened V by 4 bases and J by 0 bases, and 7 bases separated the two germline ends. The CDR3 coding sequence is TGCAGCGTTGGCGGTAGCTCCTACAATGAGCAGTTCTTC. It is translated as CSVGGSSYNEQFF.

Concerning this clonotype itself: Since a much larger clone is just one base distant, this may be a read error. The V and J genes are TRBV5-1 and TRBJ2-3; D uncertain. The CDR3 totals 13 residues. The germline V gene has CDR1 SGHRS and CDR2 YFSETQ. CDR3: CASSPGVSDAQYF. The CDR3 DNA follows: TGCGCCAGCAGCCCCGGAGTTTCAGATGCGCAGTATTTT.

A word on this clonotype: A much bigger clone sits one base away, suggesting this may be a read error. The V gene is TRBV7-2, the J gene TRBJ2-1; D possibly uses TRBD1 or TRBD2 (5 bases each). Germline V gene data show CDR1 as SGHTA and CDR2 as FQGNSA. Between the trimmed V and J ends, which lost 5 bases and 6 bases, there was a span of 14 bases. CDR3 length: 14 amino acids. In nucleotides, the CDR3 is TGTGCCAGCAGCCGGGACGGGTTAAGCAATGAGCAGTTCTTC. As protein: CASSRDGLSNEQFF.

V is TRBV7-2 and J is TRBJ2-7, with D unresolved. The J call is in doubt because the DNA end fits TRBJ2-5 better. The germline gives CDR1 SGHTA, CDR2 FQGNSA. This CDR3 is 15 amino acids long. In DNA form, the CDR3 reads TGTGCCAGCAGCTTAGGCGCAGGTTTAGAAGAGACCCAGTACTTC. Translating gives CASSLGAGLEETQYF.

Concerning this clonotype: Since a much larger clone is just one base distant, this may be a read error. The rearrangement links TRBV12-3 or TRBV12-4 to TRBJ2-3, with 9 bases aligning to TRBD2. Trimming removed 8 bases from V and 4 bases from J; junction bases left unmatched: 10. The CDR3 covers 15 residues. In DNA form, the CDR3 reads TGTGCCAGCCGGCTAGCGGGATCTAGCGCAGATACGCAGTATTTT. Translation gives CASRLAGSSADTQYF.